Shown below are 27 T cell receptor beta chains from a single sample sequenced in a study of cytomegalovirus exposure and HLA in healthy donors. Both 60 Vbeta primers and 13 Jbeta primers went into the PCR. Repertoires were generated with immunoSEQ multiplex PCR, while TCRdb's copy carries only in-frame clones and drops some. The table has approximately 100,000 clones, approximately 82% seen once. Material: PBMCs. These receptors came from a man aged 35-49 years in good health and CMV-seronegative.

The chain recombines TRBV19 with TRBJ2-2; TRBD1 might be the D (5 bases). V dropped 7 bases and J dropped 0 bases, with 9 bases sitting between them. The CDR3 spans 14 residues. Germline CDR1 reads LNHDA; CDR2 reads SQIVND (reference sequence). The CDR3 nucleotides are TGTGCCAGTACACCAGGGCCGAACACCGGGGAGCTGTTTTTT. This sequence encodes CASTPGPNTGELFF.

This clone was seen just once. The CDR3 sequence is CASSAYRFTGELFF. For the CDR3, the DNA is TGTGCCAGCAGCGCCTACAGGTTCACCGGGGAGCTGTTTTTT. The chain has TRBV7-2 and TRBJ2-2; tentative D call: TRBD1 (5 bases). The germline CDR1 and CDR2 sequences are SGHTA and FQGNSA. CDR3 length: 14 amino acids. Trimming removed 5 bases from V and 4 bases from J, with 11 bases in between.

The CDR3 DNA follows: TGTGCCAGCAGCCCGGGACTAGCGGGGGGCAAGAGCTCCTACGAGCAGTACTTC. It specifies CASSPGLAGGKSSYEQYF. The chain recombines TRBV7-9 with TRBJ2-7, with 15 nucleotides matching TRBD2. The CDR3 covers 18 residues. CDR1 and CDR2 from the germline V gene are SEHNR and FQNEAQ (reference sequence). Losses at the gene ends were 5 bases for V and 0 bases for J; bases not matched to a gene: 8.

The chain carries TRBV28 and TRBJ2-7, with D perhaps TRBD1 (5 bases). Per germline, CDR1 MDHEN and CDR2 SYDVKM. This CDR3 has 15 residues. V was cut by 4 bases and J by 0 bases, with 13 bases left in between. The CDR3 reads CASSSPSGNSYEQYF. The DNA of the CDR3 is TGTGCCAGCAGTTCCCCTTCAGGGAACTCCTACGAGCAGTACTTC.

This clone was seen a few times. The V and J genes are TRBV7-6 and TRBJ2-3; tentative D call: TRBD2 (7 bases). The CDR3 length is 16 residues. Trimming removed 0 bases from V and 2 bases from J, with 12 bases in between. Germline V gene lookup returns CDR1 SGHVS and CDR2 FNYEAQ. The CDR3 sequence: CASSLAWGGLTDTQYF. The CDR3 region has the DNA TGTGCCAGCAGCTTAGCGTGGGGGGGCCTCACAGATACGCAGTATTTT.

The chain's CDR3 is CASSSRFSLSYEQYF. The CDR3 coding sequence is TGTGCCAGCAGTTCGAGATTTAGCCTCTCCTACGAGCAGTACTTC. The chain employs TRBV6-5 and TRBJ2-7; D gene unclear. Trimming removed 4 bases from V and 0 bases from J, with 13 bases in between. This CDR3 is 15 amino acids long. The germline V gene encodes CDR1 MNHEY and CDR2 SVGAGI.

To note about this clone: The same CDR3 arises from other DNA sequences in this sample as well. The J gene is TRBJ2-5, the V gene TRBV14; D is perhaps TRBD2 (6 bases). Trimming left V 1 base short and J 5 bases short, with 11 bases between. Per the germline V gene, CDR1 is SGHDN and CDR2 is FVKESK. This CDR3 comprises 14 residues. The CDR3 nucleotides are TGTGCCAGCAGCCAAGGCGGGGCGGGGGAGACCCAGTACTTC. It is translated as CASSQGGAGETQYF.

The chain carries TRBV7-9 and TRBJ2-5; 14 bases agree with TRBD2. The CDR3 runs 18 residues. Germline lookup yields CDR1 SEHNR and CDR2 FQNEAQ (reference sequence). The V segment lost 4 bases and the J segment 0 bases; nucleotides outside the gene matches: 7. The CDR3 sequence is CASSSPGLAGVHQETQYF. The CDR3 DNA follows: TGTGCCAGCAGCTCCCCGGGACTAGCGGGAGTACACCAAGAGACCCAGTACTTC.

This clone has a handful of counts. The chain is built from TRBV6-1 and TRBJ1-3; possibly TRBD1 for D (5 bases). Germline V lookup: CDR1 MNHNS, CDR2 SASEGT. V was cut by 2 bases and J by 2 bases, with 10 bases left in between. The CDR3 is 15 amino acids. The DNA for the CDR3 is TGTGCCAGCAGTGAATTTCGGGGGACTGGAAACACCATATATTTT. As protein: CASSEFRGTGNTIYF.

The CDR3 region has the DNA TGTGCCAGTAGTTTTTCGACCGGGGAGCTGTTTTTT. Translating gives CASSFSTGELFF. The rearrangement joins TRBV19 to TRBJ2-2; D remains ambiguous. There are 12 residues in the CDR3. V lost 5 bases and J lost 5, with 6 bases in between. CDR1 is LNHDA and CDR2 is SQIVND in the germline V gene (reference sequence).

This clone turned up a few times. V gene TRBV10-1 combines with J gene TRBJ1-1; 9 positions match TRBD1. With 2 bases clipped from V and 4 bases from J, the junction kept 2 bases outside the gene matches. Looked up from germline, CDR1 is WNHNN and CDR2 is SYGVQD (reference sequence). This CDR3 is built from 14 residues. The CDR3 nucleotides are TGCGCCAGCAGTGAGACAGGGGGCTTCACTGAAGCTTTCTTT. Its protein is CASSETGGFTEAFF.

This clone was seen a few times. The chain employs TRBV5-1 and TRBJ1-4, with D maybe TRBD1 (6 bases). Germline lookup yields CDR1 SGHRS and CDR2 YFSETQ. With 0 bases removed from V and 8 bases from J, the gap between germline ends came to 11 bases. This CDR3 region has 14 residues. The CDR3 bases are TGCGCCAGCAGCTTGGTGGGGGCAGGAGAAAAACTGTTTTTT. Translation: CASSLVGAGEKLFF.

The chain links TRBV5-6 to TRBJ1-2; 7 bases map to TRBD1. CDR1 is SGHDT, CDR2 YYEEEE, per germline. V dropped 4 bases and J dropped 7; count of bases not matched to a gene: 4. The CDR3 has 12 amino acids. CDR3 amino acids: CASSPGTAGYTF. DNA for the CDR3: TGTGCCAGCAGCCCGGGGACAGCTGGCTACACCTTC.

This clone was picked up a small number of times. The rearrangement links TRBV5-1 to TRBJ1-3; 8 bases line up with TRBD1. V shed 3 bases, J shed 2 bases, and the junction held 7 bases outside the gene matches. CDR3 size: 16 residues. The germline CDR1 and CDR2 sequences are SGHRS and YFSETQ. CDR3 coding DNA: TGCGCCAGCAGCTCCTTCCAGGGGGCGGCTGGAAACACCATATATTTT. This translates into CASSSFQGAAGNTIYF.

This clone was seen a few times. The chain carries TRBV11-2 and TRBJ2-5; 7 bases fit TRBD1. Germline V gene lookup returns CDR1 SGHAT and CDR2 FQNNGV. Trimming cost V 1 base and J 2 bases; bases outside gene matches: 1. CDR3 length equals 14 residues. This CDR3 reads CASSLVRGQETQYF. The CDR3 coding sequence is TGTGCCAGCAGCTTAGTCAGGGGGCAAGAGACCCAGTACTTC.

The CDR3 sequence: CASSPVGTGGYGYTF. For the CDR3, the DNA is TGTGCCAGCAGCCCCGTTGGGACAGGGGGCTATGGCTACACCTTC. This chain connects TRBV5-6 to TRBJ1-2; the match to TRBD1 covers 11 bases. CDR3 size: 15 residues. Per the germline V gene, CDR1 is SGHDT and CDR2 is YYEEEE. J was trimmed by 4 bases and V by 4 bases; bases with no gene match: 6.

The V gene is TRBV5-1, the J gene TRBJ2-2; possibly TRBD1 for D (5 bases). The CDR3 consists of 13 residues. Trimming took 0 bases from V and 6 from J, leaving 6 bases between them. Per germline, CDR1 SGHRS and CDR2 YFSETQ. The DNA for the CDR3 is TGCGCCAGCAGCTTGGTAGGGGCCGGGGAGCTGTTTTTT. It is translated as CASSLVGAGELFF.

V and J are TRBV27 and TRBJ2-5; 8 positions match TRBD2. CDR1 and CDR2 (germline): MNHEY, SMNVEV (reference sequence). V shed 6 bases and J 7 bases; nucleotides not matched to a gene: 4. The CDR3 has 12 residues. This CDR3 is CASSSGGGTQYF. The DNA for the CDR3 is TGTGCCAGCAGCTCCGGGGGGGGGACCCAGTACTTC.

In nucleotides, the CDR3 is TGCGCCAGCAGCCGATCCACCGGGACAGGCACAGATACGCAGTATTTT. Amino acid sequence: CASSRSTGTGTDTQYF. The genes are TRBV4-1 and TRBJ2-3; 7 bases fit TRBD1. Germline V CDR1 and CDR2: MGHRA, YSYEKL. Germline trimming cut 4 bases from V and 1 base from J; bases unmatched to any gene: 8. The CDR3 length is 16 residues.

The chain joins TRBV7-6 to TRBJ1-1; D uncertain. The CDR3 spans 14 residues. V was shortened by 5 bases and J by 2 bases, with 12 bases between the two germline ends. Germline CDR1 and CDR2: SGHVS and FNYEAQ. The CDR3 loop is CASSRLRGNTEAFF. CDR3 DNA: TGTGCCAGCAGCCGGTTGCGGGGTAACACTGAAGCTTTCTTT.

V is TRBV12-2 and J is TRBJ2-5; TRBD2, the table's D call, lacks a check against the DNA. TRBV12-2 is deemed a pseudogene. The CDR3 runs to 15 residues. Here the CDR3 DNA reads TGTGCAAGTCGCTTAGGAGTAGCGGGGGGCGGAACCCAGTACTTC. It yields the protein CASRLGVAGGGTQYF.

The chain is built from TRBV2 and TRBJ1-6; 7 bases map to TRBD1. The V gene's germline CDR1 is SNHLY and CDR2 FYNNEI. V dropped 6 bases and J dropped 6; count of bases not matched to a gene: 5. The CDR3 runs 14 residues. CDR3 bases: TGTGCCAGCAGAACACAGGGGTTTAATTCACCCCTCCACTTT. As protein: CASRTQGFNSPLHF.

This chain's CDR3 is CASSYAGGNYGYTF. The CDR3 region has the DNA TGTGCCAGCAGTTACGCAGGGGGGAACTATGGCTACACCTTC. The rearrangement uses TRBV6-6 and TRBJ1-2; 7 bases are a match to TRBD1. CDR3 length equals 14 residues. V trimming: 2 bases; J trimming: 2 bases; junction bases outside the gene matches: 2. The germline V gene has CDR1 MNHNY and CDR2 SVGAGI (reference sequence).

This clone was seen only a few times. The rearrangement links TRBV6-1 to TRBJ1-1; maybe TRBD1 (6 bases). The ends were cut back, 6 bases at V and 4 bases at J, with 12 bases in the middle. The CDR3 has 13 residues. Germline CDR1 MNHNS, CDR2 SASEGT. The CDR3 DNA is TGTGCCAGCAGGGAACAGGGTGTCACTGAAGCTTTCTTT. Its translation: CASREQGVTEAFF.

This chain connects TRBV2 to TRBJ2-3; D possibly corresponds to TRBD2 (6 bases). Trimming shortened V by 3 bases and J by 3 bases, and 13 bases separated the two germline ends. The CDR3 has 15 amino acids. Germline CDR1 is SNHLY and CDR2 is FYNNEI. CDR3 amino acids: CASSDGGEGTDTQYF. The CDR3 DNA follows: TGTGCCAGCAGTGACGGGGGAGAAGGTACAGATACGCAGTATTTT.

V usage is TRBV19 and J usage is TRBJ1-2, with 7 nucleotides matching TRBD1. The trim removed 6 bases at V and 5 bases at J, leaving 9 bases unmatched. This CDR3 has 14 residues. The germline V gene encodes CDR1 LNHDA and CDR2 SQIVND (reference sequence). CDR3 loop: CASRITGERYGYTF. CDR3 bases: TGTGCCAGTAGGATTACAGGGGAGAGATATGGCTACACCTTC.

The chain employs TRBV29-1 and TRBJ1-1, with D perhaps TRBD1 (6 bases). The germline V and J ends were trimmed by 5 bases and 5 bases, with 12 bases remaining between them. The CDR3 extends over 12 amino acids. The germline V gene has CDR1 SQVTM and CDR2 ANQGSEA. This CDR3 is CSVKGGRTEAFF. The CDR3 DNA is TGCAGCGTTAAGGGGGGGAGGACTGAAGCTTTCTTT.